This T cell receptor (beta chain) was sequenced in a study of chemoradiotherapy in HPV16-positive cancers. This clone was detected a few times. This CDR3 region has 16 residues. Germline V gene lookup returns CDR1 LNHDA and CDR2 SQIVND (reference sequence). Trimming shortened V by 5 bases and J by 0 bases, and 14 bases separated the two germline ends. Only in-frame clones appear in the TCRdb table, and some are missing; sequencing was by immunoSEQ multiplex PCR. The sample lists fewer than 13,000 clones; around 81% were seen once. The TCR originated in a human donor with HPV-associated anogenital cancer. The chain combines TRBV19 with TRBJ1-3, with D uncertain. The source was blood, collected from a patient who underwent chemoradiotherapy. CDR3 in DNA: TGTGCCAGTAGTTTTGAGACCTCTTTCTCTGGAAACACCATATATTTT. This sequence encodes CASSFETSFSGNTIYF. The variable domain in full, with the rest retrieved from reference TRBV19 and TRBJ1-3, is DGGITQSPKYLFRKEGQNVTLSCEQNLNHDAMYWYRQDPGQGLRLIYYSQIVNDFQKGDIAEGYSVSREKKESFPLTVTSAQKNPTAFYLCASSFETSFSGNTIYFGEGSWLTVV.